Listed below are T cell receptor beta chains from one sample, sequenced in a study of blood T cell repertoires in COVID-19. Sequencing was performed with immunoSEQ multiplex PCR; in TCRdb, only in-frame clones are kept and a portion is missing. The data hold fewer than 500,000 clones, with 85% to 90% observed a single time. Material for sequencing was peripheral blood. The receptors derive from a man aged 18 to 29 with COVID-19, enrolled during active disease. The CDR3 runs from the conserved cysteine through the conserved F or W. The D gene is left open where the match is weak. Not every row has a clone size; where given, it reads once, few, many or a size class.

clone_size	v_call	j_call	d_call	cdr3_nt	cdr3_aa
.	TRBV14	TRBJ2-1	TRBD2	TGTGCCAGCAGCCAAACGGGAGGGCCCTACAATGAGCAGTTCTTC	CASSQTGGPYNEQFF
.	TRBV6-6	TRBJ2-2	TRBD1	TGTGCCAGCAGTGATACAGGGGCCCTCACCGGGGAGCTGTTTTTT	CASSDTGALTGELFF
.	TRBV2	TRBJ2-7	.	TGTGCCACCTGGACAGACTACTCCTACGAGCAGTACTTC	CATWTDYSYEQYF
.	TRBV5-4	TRBJ2-2	.	TGTGCCAGCAGCTTGGTTACAGGGAACACCGGGGAGCTGTTTTTT	CASSLVTGNTGELFF
.	TRBV28	TRBJ2-2	.	TGTGCCAGTCAACCAGGGTTCCCCACCGGGGAGCTGTTTTTT	CASQPGFPTGELFF
few	TRBV12-5	TRBJ2-7	TRBD2	TGTGCTAGTGGTTTGGGGACAATCCCGGGAGGCGAGCAGTACTTC	CASGLGTIPGGEQYF
.	TRBV2	TRBJ1-5	.	TGTGCCAGCAAAATGGAGGGACTGAGCAATCAGCCCCAGCATTTT	CASKMEGLSNQPQHF
.	TRBV19	TRBJ2-3	TRBD2	TGTGCCAGTAGTATAGTGCGGCGCGGGAGGGCCTCAGATACGCAGTATTTT	CASSIVRRGRASDTQYF
.	TRBV4-1	TRBJ2-1	TRBD1	TGCGCCAGCAGCCACGGACCGGGACAGGGATCTTACAATGAGCAGTTCTTC	CASSHGPGQGSYNEQFF
.	TRBV30	TRBJ1-1	.	TGTGCCTGGAGTGTACTTACCGGGAGAGGGACTGAAGCTTTCTTT	CAWSVLTGRGTEAFF
.	TRBV6-5	TRBJ1-4	.	TGTGCCAGCATGGTCAGGGGCCGAAATGAAAAACTGTTTTTT	CASMVRGRNEKLFF
.	TRBV6-2/TRBV6-3	TRBJ2-5	TRBD2	TGTGCCAGCAGTTTCGGACTAGCGGGCCAAGAGACCCAGTACTTC	CASSFGLAGQETQYF